A single T cell receptor beta chain is shown here with its context. Its antigen is as yet unknown. The sample originates from a study of T cell responses to AZD1222 COVID-19 vaccine. Study in general: Pooling covered second doses at about 4 or about 12 weeks. General study results and limits: The number of AZD1222 recipients seropositive at baseline was only six.

Germline values: CDR1 SGHAT, CDR2 FQDESV (reference sequence). This CDR3 comprises 14 residues. The V and J ends lost 1 base and 0 bases respectively, with 3 bases between them. The table came from immunoSEQ multiplex PCR; TCRdb's copy has only in-frame clones and leaves some out. The sample has 85,000 to 90,000 clones, about nine tenths seen once. This sequence was found in an adult in good health. The chain joins TRBV11-1 to TRBJ2-2; no reliable D call. Source: peripheral blood, taken on day 0 of AZD1222 vaccination. For the CDR3, the DNA is TGTGCCAGCAGCTTAGGTCCGAACACCGGGGAGCTGTTTTTT. Translating gives CASSLGPNTGELFF.